Following are 9 T cell receptor beta chains from one sample sequenced in a study of immune reconstitution after stem cell transplant in scleroderma. TCRdb re-called the RT-PCR reads with MiXCR, one entry per CDR3 protein. Here the sample spans around 6,000 distinct CDR3 sequences, under 8.5% being singletons. Collection of the sample occurred before or after autologous hematopoietic stem cell transplantation (not recorded which). Receptor source: a male donor with systemic sclerosis.

This clonotype is categorized as medium-sized. The CDR3 sequence is CSARYSSWTEAFF. CDR3 DNA: TGCAGTGCTAGATATAGTTCATGGACTGAAGCTTTCTTT. This chain joins TRBV20-1 and TRBJ1-1; D not resolved. CDR3 length equals 13 residues. The ends were cut back, 2 bases at V and 5 bases at J, with 12 bases in the middle. CDR1 and CDR2 (germline): DFQATT, SNEGSKA (reference sequence).

This clonotype is labeled as medium-sized. The rearrangement links TRBV29-1 to TRBJ2-5, with 7 bases aligning to TRBD1. Germline CDR1 reads SQVTM; CDR2 reads ANQGSEA. This CDR3 contains 15 residues. Trimming at V came to 6 bases and at J to 0 bases, leaving 10 bases not matched to a gene. In nucleotides, the CDR3 is TGCAGCGTGGAAAAGGACAGGAACTACCAAGAGACCCAGTACTTC. Its protein product is CSVEKDRNYQETQYF.

This chain uses TRBV7-9 with TRBJ2-1; 8 nucleotides agree with TRBD2. CDR3 length: 19 amino acids. The germline V gene has CDR1 SEHNR and CDR2 FQNEAQ (reference sequence). The junction had 14 bases not matched to a gene; V was cut back by 2 bases and J by 2 bases. The CDR3 region has the DNA TGTGCCAGCAGCTTATGGCTACTAGCGGTAAGGGGCACCTACAATGAGCAGTTCTTC. It encodes CASSLWLLAVRGTYNEQFF.

This clonotype was seen a handful of times. The J gene is TRBJ1-1, the V gene TRBV5-1, with D perhaps TRBD1 (5 bases). Trimming removed 0 bases at V and 0 bases at J, with 9 bases between. CDR1 SGHRS and CDR2 YFSETQ come from the germline V gene. There are 15 residues in the CDR3. CDR3: CASSLGQGVNTEAFF. The CDR3 DNA follows: TGCGCCAGCAGCTTGGGGCAGGGTGTGAACACTGAAGCTTTCTTT.

This clonotype qualifies as medium-sized. V gene TRBV28 combines with J gene TRBJ1-6; D uncertain. The CDR3 loop spans 13 amino acids. Germline CDR1 and CDR2: MDHEN and SYDVKM. V dropped 6 bases and J dropped 9 bases, with 12 bases sitting between them. CDR3 DNA: TGTGCCAGCAGGGCGTGGGGTAGTTCACCCCTCCACTTT. Translated: CASRAWGSSPLHF.

The chain links TRBV20-1 to TRBJ2-3; possibly TRBD2 for D (5 bases). Germline V gene sequence: CDR1 DFQATT, CDR2 SNEGSKA (reference sequence). The CDR3 loop spans 15 amino acids. Trimming took off 6 bases at V and 0 bases at J, with 16 bases between the two ends. The CDR3 protein is CSARPGRGSTDTQYF. The CDR3, as DNA: TGCAGTGCCCGGCCTGGGAGAGGAAGCACAGATACGCAGTATTTT.

The chain joins TRBV3-1 to TRBJ2-5; 7 positions match TRBD1. This CDR3 has 15 residues. Germline V gene lookup returns CDR1 LGHDT and CDR2 YNNKEL (reference sequence). Trimming cost V 0 bases and J 5 bases; bases outside gene matches: 6. The DNA for the CDR3 is TGTGCCAGCAGCCAAGAGGAACAGGGGACCGAGACCCAGTACTTC. Encoded protein: CASSQEEQGTETQYF.

This sequence joins TRBV20-1 and TRBJ2-3; D gene unclear. The V gene lost 5 bases and the J gene lost 2 bases, with 14 bases spanning the gap. Germline V gives CDR1 DFQATT, CDR2 SNEGSKA (reference sequence). The CDR3 totals 14 residues. CDR3 bases: TGCAGTGCTTCAAGGGTCAGGTACACAGATACGCAGTATTTT. Translated: CSASRVRYTDTQYF.

The table lists this clonotype with a few counts. The CDR3 region is CASSPPGHKGLRWGTEAFF. In DNA, the CDR3 is TGTGCCAGCAGCCCCCCGGGACATAAGGGTCTGAGGTGGGGCACTGAAGCTTTCTTT. The chain recombines TRBV3-1 with TRBJ1-1, with a tentative D call TRBD1 (6 bases). This CDR3 is built from 19 residues. Germline assignment: CDR1 LGHDT and CDR2 YNNKEL (reference sequence). Trimming left V 4 bases short and J 4 bases short, with 28 bases between.